A selection of T cell receptor beta chains follows, all from one sample in a study of response to subunit inactivated influenza vaccine. TCRdb re-called the RT-PCR reads with MiXCR, one entry per CDR3 protein. This table holds 700,000 to 900,000 distinct CDR3 sequences, over 20% found once. The material sequenced was PBMCs from blood, taken roughly 5 days after vaccination. These receptor sequences come from a man aged 50-60 years who received an inactivated influenza vaccine. Each CDR3 is given with its conserved first and last residue. The D gene is left open where the match is weak. Clone size is shown for a subset of rows, as once, few, many or a class of expanded clone.

j_call: TRBJ2-7; clone_size: few; d_call: -; v_call: TRBV6-2/TRBV6-3; cdr3_nt: TGTGCCAGCAGCCGACCGGGGACTGGCGAGCAGTACTTC; cdr3_aa: CASSRPGTGEQYF
j_call: TRBJ2-1; clone_size: -; d_call: -; v_call: TRBV5-6; cdr3_nt: TGTGCCAGCAGCTCCCCGGGCGGTGTTGAGCAGTTCTTC; cdr3_aa: CASSSPGGVEQFF
j_call: TRBJ2-5; clone_size: few; d_call: -; v_call: TRBV7-6; cdr3_nt: TGTGCCAGCAGCTTAGCGAGTGCTGGCAGGCAAGAGACCCAGTACTTC; cdr3_aa: CASSLASAGRQETQYF
j_call: TRBJ1-1; clone_size: many; d_call: TRBD1; v_call: TRBV6-1; cdr3_nt: TGTGCCAGCAGCCGGGACAGGGTGAACACTGAAGCTTTCTTT; cdr3_aa: CASSRDRVNTEAFF
j_call: TRBJ1-1; clone_size: few; d_call: -; v_call: TRBV25-1; cdr3_nt: TGTGCCAGCAGTGAGCTGTCGGGCAGCTCGAGGACTGAAGCTTTCTTT; cdr3_aa: CASSELSGSSRTEAFF
j_call: TRBJ2-3; clone_size: -; d_call: TRBD1; v_call: TRBV18; cdr3_nt: TGTGCCAGCTCACCCCTACTACAGAAGACAGGGCATGTCACAGATACGCAGTATTTT; cdr3_aa: CASSPLLQKTGHVTDTQYF
j_call: TRBJ1-1; clone_size: few; d_call: -; v_call: TRBV2; cdr3_nt: TGTGCCAGCAGTGACCTCCTTATGAACACTGAAGCTTTCTTT; cdr3_aa: CASSDLLMNTEAFF
j_call: TRBJ2-5; clone_size: few; d_call: TRBD2; v_call: TRBV2; cdr3_nt: TGTGCCAGCGGGAGGATCGCTAGCGGGAGGGCCGTGGAGACCCAGTACTTC; cdr3_aa: CASGRIASGRAVETQYF
j_call: TRBJ2-2; clone_size: -; d_call: -; v_call: TRBV5-6; cdr3_nt: TGTGCCAGCAGCTCATCCCCTATAGTCACCGGGGAGCTGTTTTTT; cdr3_aa: CASSSSPIVTGELFF
j_call: TRBJ2-2; clone_size: many; d_call: -; v_call: TRBV4-2; cdr3_nt: TGTGCCAGCAGCCAAGATGTTCCCAGGGTGACCGGGGAGCTGTTTTTT; cdr3_aa: CASSQDVPRVTGELFF
j_call: TRBJ2-7; clone_size: -; d_call: -; v_call: TRBV19; cdr3_nt: TGTGCCAGTAGTATCCAAATCCTGGGGTTCTACGAGCAGTACTTC; cdr3_aa: CASSIQILGFYEQYF
j_call: TRBJ2-5; clone_size: -; d_call: TRBD2; v_call: TRBV12-3/TRBV12-4; cdr3_nt: TGTGCCAGCAGTTTCTCTAGCGGGGTTGAGACCCAGTACTTC; cdr3_aa: CASSFSSGVETQYF
j_call: TRBJ2-7; clone_size: -; d_call: TRBD2; v_call: TRBV7-9; cdr3_nt: TGTGCCAGCAGGGGACTAGCGGGGAGAGGGGTCTACGAGCAGTACTTC; cdr3_aa: CASRGLAGRGVYEQYF
j_call: TRBJ2-3; clone_size: -; d_call: TRBD2; v_call: TRBV20-1; cdr3_nt: TGCAGTGCTAGAGCTGGAACTAGCGGGATCCCAGATACGCAGTATTTT; cdr3_aa: CSARAGTSGIPDTQYF
j_call: TRBJ2-7; clone_size: -; d_call: TRBD2; v_call: TRBV7-6; cdr3_nt: TGTGCCAGCAGCTTAGAAGCTAGCGGGAGGGCTTACGAGCAGTACTTC; cdr3_aa: CASSLEASGRAYEQYF
j_call: TRBJ2-7; clone_size: -; d_call: -; v_call: TRBV20-1; cdr3_nt: TGCAGTGCTAGCGACGTCTACGAGGCCTACGAGCAGTACTTC; cdr3_aa: CSASDVYEAYEQYF
j_call: TRBJ1-6; clone_size: few; d_call: -; v_call: TRBV10-3; cdr3_nt: TGTGCCATCAGCTCGGAGGCTTTCTATAATTCACCCCTCCACTTT; cdr3_aa: CAISSEAFYNSPLHF
j_call: TRBJ2-1; clone_size: -; d_call: TRBD2; v_call: TRBV20-1; cdr3_nt: TGCAGTGCTGCACCACTAGCGGGAGCAGGCGATGAGCAGTTCTTC; cdr3_aa: CSAAPLAGAGDEQFF
j_call: TRBJ1-4; clone_size: few; d_call: -; v_call: TRBV20-1; cdr3_nt: TGCAGTGCTTCAGAAGACGGTCCTAATGAAAAACTGTTTTTT; cdr3_aa: CSASEDGPNEKLFF
j_call: TRBJ2-7; clone_size: few; d_call: -; v_call: TRBV12-3/TRBV12-4; cdr3_nt: TGTGCCAGCAGTTTATGGGCAGGGCTACACGAGCAGTACTTC; cdr3_aa: CASSLWAGLHEQYF
j_call: TRBJ1-2; clone_size: -; d_call: -; v_call: TRBV9; cdr3_nt: TGTGCCAGCAGCGGAGGGGGGGGCGGCTATGGCTACACCTTC; cdr3_aa: CASSGGGGGYGYTF
j_call: TRBJ2-6; clone_size: -; d_call: -; v_call: TRBV18; cdr3_nt: TGTGCCAGCTCACCAAAGTTGGGGTCCGGGGCCAACGTCCTGACTTTC; cdr3_aa: CASSPKLGSGANVLTF
j_call: TRBJ2-7; clone_size: -; d_call: -; v_call: TRBV9; cdr3_nt: TGTGCCAGCAGCCCCCGAGCCGGTGAATCCTACGAGCAGTACTTC; cdr3_aa: CASSPRAGESYEQYF
j_call: TRBJ2-3; clone_size: -; d_call: TRBD2; v_call: TRBV7-9; cdr3_nt: TGTGCCAGCAGCTCCTGGTCTAGCGGGGGGAGCACAGATACGCAGTATTTT; cdr3_aa: CASSSWSSGGSTDTQYF
j_call: TRBJ1-1; clone_size: -; d_call: -; v_call: TRBV12-3/TRBV12-4; cdr3_nt: TGTGCCAGCAGACCACCGGATTTGGCGAACACTGAAGCTTTCTTT; cdr3_aa: CASRPPDLANTEAFF
j_call: TRBJ2-7; clone_size: few; d_call: -; v_call: TRBV4-1; cdr3_nt: TGCGCCAGCAGCCAAGGAAACCGCGAGGCCTACGAGCAGTACTTC; cdr3_aa: CASSQGNREAYEQYF
j_call: TRBJ2-1; clone_size: -; d_call: -; v_call: TRBV20-1; cdr3_nt: TGCAGTGCTAGAGATGCGGTCACGGGAGCGGGTAATGAGCAGTTCTTC; cdr3_aa: CSARDAVTGAGNEQFF
j_call: TRBJ2-6; clone_size: -; d_call: -; v_call: TRBV12-3/TRBV12-4; cdr3_nt: TGTGCCTCCGGGACACTCTCTGGGGCCAACGTCCTGACTTTC; cdr3_aa: CASGTLSGANVLTF
j_call: TRBJ2-1; clone_size: -; d_call: TRBD2; v_call: TRBV4-3; cdr3_nt: TGCGCCAGCAGCCAACAACCTGGCGGGGGCTACAATGAGCAGTTCTTC; cdr3_aa: CASSQQPGGGYNEQFF
j_call: TRBJ1-6; clone_size: -; d_call: TRBD1; v_call: TRBV7-2; cdr3_nt: TGTGCCAGCAGCTTAATGCCCAGGGGGAATTCACCCCTCCACTTT; cdr3_aa: CASSLMPRGNSPLHF
j_call: TRBJ2-5; clone_size: -; d_call: TRBD1; v_call: TRBV10-3; cdr3_nt: TGTGCCATCAGTGCCTCGACAGGGTCAGAGACCCAGTACTTC; cdr3_aa: CAISASTGSETQYF
j_call: TRBJ2-3; clone_size: few; d_call: TRBD2; v_call: TRBV4-1; cdr3_nt: TGCGCCAGCAGCCTGTTAGCGGGCTTAGACGGTACAGATACGCAGTATTTT; cdr3_aa: CASSLLAGLDGTDTQYF
j_call: TRBJ2-1; clone_size: few; d_call: -; v_call: TRBV7-6; cdr3_nt: TGTGCCAGCAGCCTCCGGACTGATGAGCAGTTCTTC; cdr3_aa: CASSLRTDEQFF
j_call: TRBJ2-5; clone_size: few; d_call: -; v_call: TRBV5-1; cdr3_nt: TGCGCCAGCAGGATTGTGGAGGGGACCCAGTACTTC; cdr3_aa: CASRIVEGTQYF
j_call: TRBJ1-4; clone_size: few; d_call: -; v_call: TRBV2; cdr3_nt: TGTGCCAGCAGGGACGGAGCAACTAATGAAAAACTGTTTTTT; cdr3_aa: CASRDGATNEKLFF
j_call: TRBJ2-1; clone_size: -; d_call: TRBD1; v_call: TRBV20-1; cdr3_nt: TGCAGTGTAAACCGGGACAGGGGCGACAATGAGCAGTTCTTC; cdr3_aa: CSVNRDRGDNEQFF
j_call: TRBJ2-1; clone_size: few; d_call: TRBD1; v_call: TRBV5-1; cdr3_nt: TGCGCCAGCAGCCCTCAGGCCGGGACAGTCAACAATGAGCAGTTCTTC; cdr3_aa: CASSPQAGTVNNEQFF
j_call: TRBJ1-2; clone_size: -; d_call: TRBD1; v_call: TRBV20-1; cdr3_nt: TGCAGTGCTCTTACCGGGACAGGATATGGCTACACCTTC; cdr3_aa: CSALTGTGYGYTF
j_call: TRBJ2-3; clone_size: many; d_call: TRBD1; v_call: TRBV15; cdr3_nt: TGTGCCACCAGCAGAGATCGCGGACAGGGGAGGAATACGCAGTATTTT; cdr3_aa: CATSRDRGQGRNTQYF
j_call: TRBJ2-1; clone_size: few; d_call: TRBD2; v_call: TRBV7-9; cdr3_nt: TGTGCCAGCAGCTTAGAGCTGGGAGGGGAGAACTACAATGAGCAGTTCTTC; cdr3_aa: CASSLELGGENYNEQFF
j_call: TRBJ2-5; clone_size: many; d_call: TRBD1; v_call: TRBV7-2; cdr3_nt: TGTGCCAGCAGCTTAGCCGGGACAGGTTTTGAGACCCAGTACTTC; cdr3_aa: CASSLAGTGFETQYF
j_call: TRBJ2-3; clone_size: few; d_call: -; v_call: TRBV28; cdr3_nt: TGTGCCAGCAGAGCCGGGACATCGAAGGATACGCAGTATTTT; cdr3_aa: CASRAGTSKDTQYF